One and the same sample provided the 21 T cell receptor beta chains below, sequenced in a study of T-cell memory formation after mild COVID-19 listed by TCRdb under 2021. Library creation used 5' RACE. Sequenced on an Illumina NovaSeq 6000. TCRdb applied fastp at Q25 and MiXCR to the public reads, then kept only in-frame beta chains. Under each unique CDR3 protein, matching rows form one entry showing the most common genes and DNA. The sample table lists about 620,000 distinct CDR3 sequences, roughly 17% of them with a count of one. 12% of the sample rests with the top ten. The material sequenced was PBMCs or a T cell subset sorted from them (not recorded which). These receptors were taken from an adult woman who had mild COVID-19 (a few samples of this study predate the infection). The sample titles of this study are shuffled in the database, so cell type and time point are left out; the donor was told from shared clones.

The table lists this clonotype with many counts. The rearrangement joins TRBV7-6 to TRBJ1-1; no definite D call. V lost 1 base to trimming and J lost 4 bases, with 7 bases between them. The length of the CDR3 is 13 residues. CDR1 is SGHVS and CDR2 is FNYEAQ in the germline V gene. The CDR3 here is CASSLVLATEAFF. DNA for the CDR3: TGTGCCAGCAGCTTAGTTTTGGCCACTGAAGCTTTCTTT.

The rearrangement joins TRBV11-3 to TRBJ2-3; D is perhaps TRBD2 (7 bases). The V end lost 4 bases, the J end lost 2 bases, and 16 bases lay between the germline ends. Germline lookup yields CDR1 SGHNT and CDR2 YENEEA. The CDR3 is 16 residues long. The CDR3 sequence: CASSSGGLLSTDTQYF. CDR3 DNA: TGTGCCAGCAGCTCGGGGGGCCTGCTTTCCACAGATACGCAGTATTTT.

This clonotype was seen only a few times. The chain carries TRBV5-6 and TRBJ2-1; weak D call: TRBD1 (7 bases). With 2 bases removed from V and 7 bases from J, the gap between germline ends came to 16 bases. The CDR3 sequence is 15 residues long. Germline assignment: CDR1 SGHDT and CDR2 YYEEEE. CDR3 nucleotides: TGTGCCAGCAGCTTCGCAGGGGGGCCGGGTAATGAGCAGTTCTTC. Amino acid sequence: CASSFAGGPGNEQFF.

This clonotype appeared a few times. This chain joins TRBV6-2 or TRBV6-3 and TRBJ2-1; TRBD2 might be the D (6 bases). The germline CDR1 and CDR2 sequences are MNHEY and SVGEGT. The V gene lost 8 bases and the J gene lost 6 bases, with 14 bases spanning the gap. The CDR3 has 13 residues. CDR3 sequence: CASHLRAGNEQFF. DNA of the CDR3: TGTGCCAGCCATCTCCGAGCGGGCAATGAGCAGTTCTTC.

The sample holds a few counts of this clonotype. This chain joins TRBV4-1 and TRBJ2-7; 12 bases align to TRBD1. V was clipped by 4 bases and J by 4 bases; unmatched bases: 14. Germline V gene data show CDR1 as MGHRA and CDR2 as YSYEKL. The CDR3 consists of 18 residues. CDR3 loop: CASSLPGTGGEIGYEQYF. In DNA, the CDR3 is TGCGCCAGCAGCCTACCGGGGACAGGGGGCGAAATAGGATACGAGCAGTACTTC.

This clonotype has a handful of counts. The chain employs TRBV4-2 and TRBJ2-3, with a possible D match to TRBD2 (6 bases). Germline V gene data show CDR1 as LGHNA and CDR2 as YNFKEQ. This CDR3 comprises 13 residues. V gave up 7 bases and J gave up 2 bases, with 10 bases separating them. The CDR3 coding sequence is TGTGCCAGCAAAGGAGGGACCACAGATACGCAGTATTTT. Encoded protein: CASKGGTTDTQYF.

CDR3 region: CATSSTGHGVDTQYF. DNA of the CDR3: TGTGCCACCAGCTCCACAGGGCATGGAGTGGATACGCAGTATTTT. This chain connects TRBV15 to TRBJ2-3; TRBD1 is a possible D gene (6 bases). The CDR3 extends over 15 amino acids. Germline CDR1 and CDR2: LNHNV and YYDKDF (reference sequence). Deletions cut 5 bases from V and 6 bases from J, with 18 bases between.

The rearrangement uses TRBV5-1 and TRBJ2-3; D is undetermined. V was pared by 5 bases and J by 1 base, with 23 bases between. The CDR3 covers 18 residues. The germline CDR1 and CDR2 sequences are SGHRS and YFSETQ. This CDR3 reads CASRALPILTIGTDTQYF. The CDR3 DNA reads as TGCGCCAGCAGGGCTTTGCCAATTCTGACAATAGGCACAGATACGCAGTATTTT.

The V gene is TRBV29-1, the J gene TRBJ2-7; D is ambiguous. CDR1 is SQVTM and CDR2 is ANQGSEA in the germline V gene. The CDR3 runs 10 residues. Trimming pared 4 bases from V and 4 bases from J, leaving 5 bases between. As DNA, the CDR3 is TGCAGCGTTGGAGATTACGAGCAGTACTTC. Translated: CSVGDYEQYF.

This clonotype turned up a few times. CDR3 protein: CASSVERDRRSYNEQFF. As DNA, the CDR3 is TGTGCCAGCAGCGTAGAACGCGACAGGCGGTCCTACAATGAGCAGTTCTTC. This chain uses TRBV9 with TRBJ2-1, with a possible D match to TRBD1 (6 bases). The V end was cut by 0 bases, the J end by 1 base, with 14 bases between. The CDR3 loop spans 17 amino acids. From germline, CDR1 is SGDLS and CDR2 YYNGEE.

The rearrangement joins TRBV12-3 or TRBV12-4 to TRBJ2-3, with a tentative D call TRBD2 (5 bases). The V and J ends lost 7 bases and 2 bases respectively, with 13 bases between them. This CDR3 is built from 14 residues. CDR3 in amino acids: CASNQDSPTDTQYF. CDR3 nucleotide sequence: TGTGCCAGCAACCAGGACTCCCCCACAGATACGCAGTATTTT.

CDR3 sequence: CASSSQGGRGYGYTF. DNA of the CDR3: TGTGCCAGCAGCTCCCAGGGGGGCCGCGGCTATGGCTACACCTTC. The chain couples TRBV7-9 to TRBJ1-2; the match to TRBD1 covers 7 bases. The CDR3 extends over 15 amino acids. V was pared by 4 bases and J by 4 bases, with 9 bases of the junction left unmatched. Germline V CDR1 and CDR2: SEHNR, FQNEAQ (reference sequence).

This clonotype has a count of ten or more. V and J are TRBV12-3 or TRBV12-4 and TRBJ2-3, with 7 bases identical to TRBD1. CDR3 length: 15 amino acids. J lost 0 bases, V lost 5 bases, and 5 bases had no gene match. The CDR3 bases are TGTGCCAGCAGTCGGGACAGCGCGAGCACAGATACGCAGTATTTT. The encoded protein is CASSRDSASTDTQYF.

The rearrangement links TRBV5-1 to TRBJ2-1; TRBD2 matches 15 bases. The CDR3 is 19 residues long. CDR1 SGHRS and CDR2 YFSETQ come from the germline V gene. Unmatched junction bases numbered 10, after V lost 3 bases and J lost 3 bases. CDR3 coding DNA: TGCGCCAGCAGCTGGGGACTAGCGGGAGGTATCGGGTACTACAATGAGCAGTTCTTC. Translating it yields CASSWGLAGGIGYYNEQFF.

The chain recombines TRBV14 with TRBJ2-7, with 9 bases aligning to TRBD2. V was pared by 3 bases and J by 2 bases, with 11 bases of the junction left unmatched. The CDR3 is 17 amino acids. CDR1 SGHDN and CDR2 FVKESK come from the germline V gene. CDR3 in DNA: TGTGCCAGCAGCCACTCCCCCGGGCTAGCGGGGCCCTACGAGCAGTACTTC. Translation gives CASSHSPGLAGPYEQYF.

The genes are TRBV12-3 or TRBV12-4 and TRBJ2-2; 9 bases agree with TRBD2. V lost 9 bases and J lost 6; bases outside the gene matches: 14. This CDR3 region has 16 residues. In DNA form, the CDR3 reads TGTGCCAGTCGAACCAGGGTAGCGGGGGCCCCCGGGGAGCTGTTTTTT. Amino acid sequence: CASRTRVAGAPGELFF.

Comment on this clonotype: It may be a read error: a sequence one base away is much more abundant. The chain has TRBV12-3 or TRBV12-4 and TRBJ2-1; unclear D gene. The V and J ends lost 2 bases and 4 bases respectively, with 9 bases between them. There are 14 residues in the CDR3. CDR3 bases: TGTGCCAGCAGTTTAAGCCTATTGTACAATGAGCAGTTCTTC. It translates to CASSLSLLYNEQFF.

This clonotype was seen a few times. The rearrangement uses TRBV7-2 and TRBJ2-3, with TRBD2 matching 7 bases. The junction had 7 bases not matched to a gene; V was cut back by 5 bases and J by 2 bases. The CDR3 is 15 residues long. CDR1 and CDR2 from the germline V gene are SGHTA and FQGNSA. CDR3 region: CASSQGLWDTDTQYF. In nucleotides, the CDR3 is TGTGCCAGCAGCCAGGGACTATGGGACACAGATACGCAGTATTTT.

This chain uses TRBV24-1 with TRBJ2-1, with 8 bases aligning to TRBD2. The germline V gene has CDR1 KGHDR and CDR2 SFDVKD. The CDR3 runs 16 residues. Losses at the gene ends were 6 bases for V and 4 bases for J; bases not matched to a gene: 10. The CDR3 protein is CATSRSGTSPYNEQFF. In DNA, the CDR3 is TGTGCCACCAGTAGGAGCGGGACTAGTCCTTACAATGAGCAGTTCTTC.

This clonotype has a handful of counts. The chain carries TRBV27 and TRBJ2-7, with D unresolved. This CDR3 has 13 residues. The germline V and J ends were trimmed by 4 bases and 1 base, with 8 bases remaining between them. Germline V lookup: CDR1 MNHEY, CDR2 SMNVEV (reference sequence). CDR3 nucleotides: TGTGCCAGCAGTTGGCAGCTTTCCTACGAGCAGTACTTC. This encodes CASSWQLSYEQYF.

The sample holds many counts of this clonotype. The rearrangement uses TRBV6-5 and TRBJ2-7; TRBD1 agrees at 10 bases. The CDR3 loop spans 14 amino acids. The V and J ends lost 7 bases and 4 bases, in that order; junction bases with no gene match: 7. The V gene's germline CDR1 is MNHEY and CDR2 SVGAGI. As DNA, the CDR3 is TGTGCCAGCACTCCAGGACAGGGGGTATACGAGCAGTACTTC. It yields the protein CASTPGQGVYEQYF.